Detailed here is one T cell receptor (beta chain). What it binds is unknown. Germline V CDR1 and CDR2: LNHDA, SQIVND (reference sequence). The CDR3 runs to 16 residues. V shed 10 bases and J 1 base; nucleotides not matched to a gene: 11. These data belong to a study of cytomegalovirus exposure and HLA in healthy donors. Study results and limitations: Later on, an analysis showed TCR association rates differing by HLA locus, with DRB1 the most and HLA-C the fewest.

13 Jbeta primers and 60 Vbeta primers were used for the PCR. Using immunoSEQ multiplex PCR, the repertoire was profiled, and TCRdb retains in-frame clones only, with some absent. The sample holds roughly 150,000 clones, 70% to 80% seen once. The chain carries TRBV19 and TRBJ2-5; TRBD2 matches 11 bases. Sample: PBMCs. This clonotype was sampled from a man aged 45-60 years in good health and CMV-seropositive. The CDR3 sequence is CATSPSGGMRQETQYF. CDR3 bases: TGTGCCACCTCCCCTAGCGGGGGGATGCGCCAAGAGACCCAGTACTTC.